One and the same sample provided the 16 T cell receptor beta chains below, sequenced in a study of blood T cell repertoires in COVID-19. The assay was immunoSEQ multiplex PCR, and TCRdb's table has in-frame clones only and misses some. This table has around 230,000 clones, over 80% appearing once. Material for sequencing was peripheral blood. The receptors originated from a man aged 40-49 years with acute or convalescent COVID-19.

Notes on this clone: Different DNA sequences within this sample yield the same CDR3. The J gene is TRBJ2-7, the V gene TRBV7-8, with 14 bases that match TRBD2. This CDR3 region has 15 residues. Per the germline V gene, CDR1 is SGHVS and CDR2 is FQNEAQ. V trimming: 4 bases; J trimming: 4 bases; junction bases outside the gene matches: 3. CDR3 residues: CASSSRLAGGYEQYF. The CDR3 region has the DNA TGTGCCAGCAGCTCCAGACTAGCGGGAGGGTACGAGCAGTACTTC.

The chain recombines TRBV5-1 with TRBJ1-1; D not certain. Germline V gives CDR1 SGHRS, CDR2 YFSETQ. This CDR3 is 14 amino acids long. V dropped 1 base and J dropped 9 bases, with 16 bases sitting between them. For the CDR3, the DNA is TGCGCCAGCAGCTTGCGAGTTGGGGAGGCCCAAGCTTTCTTT. Translation gives CASSLRVGEAQAFF. The whole variable domain, filled in from reference TRBV5-1 and TRBJ1-1, reads KAGVTQTPRYLIKTRGQQVTLSCSPISGHRSVSWYQQTPGQGLQFLFEYFSETQRNKGNFPGRFSGRQFSNSRSEMNVSTLELGDSALYLCASSLRVGEAQAFFGQGTRLTVV.

The chain has TRBV11-1 and TRBJ2-2; 7 bases align to TRBD1. In germline, CDR1 is SGHAT, CDR2 FQDESV (reference sequence). CDR3 length equals 16 residues. V lost 3 bases to trimming and J lost 2 bases; unmatched junction nucleotides: 6. The CDR3 nucleotides are TGTGCCAGCAGCTTGGATCGACAGGGAAACACCGGGGAGCTGTTTTTT. This encodes CASSLDRQGNTGELFF.

This chain joins TRBV4-2 and TRBJ1-2; 8 bases line up with TRBD1. Germline values: CDR1 LGHNA, CDR2 YNFKEQ. The CDR3 runs to 15 residues. V lost 1 base and J lost 3; bases outside the gene matches: 4. The CDR3 spells CASSQATGAHYGYTF. The CDR3 DNA reads TGTGCCAGCAGCCAAGCGACAGGGGCCCACTATGGCTACACCTTC.

V and J are TRBV12-3 or TRBV12-4 and TRBJ1-2; TRBD1 agrees at 8 bases. The ends lost 5 bases at V and 8 bases at J; junction bases unmatched: 7. There are 13 residues in the CDR3. The CDR3 loop reads CASSVSGGLGYTF. CDR3 bases: TGTGCCAGCAGTGTTTCAGGGGGCTTAGGCTACACCTTC.

This chain uses TRBV5-4 with TRBJ1-2, with TRBD1 matching 10 bases. This CDR3 comprises 13 residues. Germline CDR1 reads SGHNT; CDR2 reads YYREEE (reference sequence). V shed 5 bases, J shed 4 bases, and the junction held 2 bases outside the gene matches. This chain's CDR3 is CASRRTGGYGYTF. The CDR3 DNA reads as TGTGCCAGCAGACGGACAGGGGGCTATGGCTACACCTTC.

V and J are TRBV3-1 (or the pseudogene TRBV3-2) and TRBJ1-6, with a weak D call TRBD1 (6 bases). V lost 3 bases, J lost 7 bases, and 10 bases lay in between. Per germline, CDR1 LGHDT and CDR2 YNNKEL (reference sequence). The CDR3 extends over 14 amino acids. CDR3 in DNA: TGTGCCAGCAGCCAGAGGGGGGGCAATTCACCCCTCCACTTT. Its translation: CASSQRGGNSPLHF.

The chain is built from TRBV6-2 or TRBV6-3 and TRBJ1-5; maybe TRBD1 (5 bases). The CDR3 is 13 residues long. Germline V lookup: CDR1 MNHEY, CDR2 SVGEGT. V lost 2 bases and J 4 bases, leaving 6 bases between the germline ends. The CDR3 sequence is CASSYRGNQPQHF. In nucleotides, the CDR3 is TGTGCCAGCAGTTACAGGGGAAATCAGCCCCAGCATTTT.

The gene calls are TRBV29-1 and TRBJ2-7; no reliable D call. Deletions cut 0 bases from V and 4 bases from J, with 10 bases between. The CDR3 extends over 13 amino acids. Germline CDR1 is SQVTM and CDR2 is ANQGSEA. The CDR3 region is CSVEDKYTYEQYF. The CDR3 DNA reads TGCAGCGTTGAAGATAAGTACACATACGAGCAGTACTTC.

J is TRBJ2-7 and V is TRBV5-1; TRBD1 matches 10 bases. The germline V gene encodes CDR1 SGHRS and CDR2 YFSETQ. V shed 4 bases, J shed 3 bases, and the junction held 4 bases outside the gene matches. The CDR3 covers 14 residues. As DNA, the CDR3 is TGCGCCAGCAGCAGACAGGGGGCCGACTACGAGCAGTACTTC. Translating it yields CASSRQGADYEQYF.

The chain uses TRBV15 and TRBJ2-5; no reliable D call. V lost 0 bases to trimming and J lost 2 bases, with 10 bases between them. Germline V CDR1 and CDR2: LNHNV, YYDKDF (reference sequence). This CDR3 is 15 amino acids long. This chain's CDR3 is CATSRDRLVQETQYF. DNA for the CDR3: TGTGCCACCAGCAGAGATCGGCTAGTACAAGAGACCCAGTACTTC. Complete variable domain (other parts from reference TRBV15 and TRBJ2-5): DAMVIQNPRYQVTQFGKPVTLSCSQTLNHNVMYWYQQKSSQAPKLLFHYYDKDFNNEADTPDNFQSRRPNTSFCFLDIRSPGLGDTAMYLCATSRDRLVQETQYFGPGTRLLVL.

The chain uses TRBV6-1 and TRBJ1-5, with 7 nucleotides matching TRBD1. The CDR3 consists of 16 residues. V was pared by 4 bases and J by 2 bases, with 8 bases of the junction left unmatched. Germline loops: CDR1 MNHNS, CDR2 SASEGT. CDR3 sequence (DNA): TGTGCCAGCAGTGCGACAGGGTTTGGTGGCAATCAGCCCCAGCATTTT. Translation: CASSATGFGGNQPQHF.

In its sample, this clone was seen once. A much larger clone is a single base away; this may be a read error. The chain employs TRBV12-3 or TRBV12-4 and TRBJ1-1; D might be TRBD1 (6 bases). Trimming shortened V by 7 bases and J by 1 base, and 10 bases separated the two germline ends. The CDR3 consists of 13 residues. CDR3 sequence: CASTWTENTEAFF. As DNA, the CDR3 is TGTGCCAGCACCTGGACAGAGAACACTGAAGCTTTCTTT.

This chain uses TRBV10-3 with TRBJ2-7, with 8 bases that match TRBD2. The V segment lost 3 bases and the J segment 0 bases; nucleotides outside the gene matches: 7. This CDR3 contains 16 residues. Germline loops: CDR1 ENHRY, CDR2 SYGVKD. This CDR3 is CAISDPSGRPSYEQYF. The CDR3 region has the DNA TGTGCCATCAGTGATCCAAGCGGGAGACCCTCCTACGAGCAGTACTTC.

The CDR3 protein is CASSSTGGADGYTF. The DNA of the CDR3 is TGTGCCAGCAGTTCGACAGGGGGCGCAGATGGCTACACCTTC. The rearrangement links TRBV27 to TRBJ1-2; TRBD1 matches 10 bases. Germline V lookup: CDR1 MNHEY, CDR2 SMNVEV (reference sequence). CDR3 size: 14 residues. The J segment lost 6 bases and the V segment lost 4 bases, leaving 5 bases of the junction unmatched.

The V and J genes are TRBV18 and TRBJ1-2; TRBD1 matches at 9 bases. CDR1 is KGHSH, CDR2 LQKENI, per germline. The CDR3 has 14 amino acids. V was pared by 3 bases and J by 7 bases, with 6 bases of the junction left unmatched. The CDR3 DNA follows: TGTGCCAGCTCACCCAACAGGGGGCAAATTGGCTACACCTTC. Amino acids: CASSPNRGQIGYTF. The full variable domain, completed using reference TRBV18 and TRBJ1-2, is NAGVMQNPRHLVRRRGQEARLRCSPMKGHSHVYWYRQLPEEGLKFMVYLQKENIIDESGMPKERFSAEFPKEGPSILRIQQVVRGDSAAYFCASSPNRGQIGYTFGSGTRLTVV.